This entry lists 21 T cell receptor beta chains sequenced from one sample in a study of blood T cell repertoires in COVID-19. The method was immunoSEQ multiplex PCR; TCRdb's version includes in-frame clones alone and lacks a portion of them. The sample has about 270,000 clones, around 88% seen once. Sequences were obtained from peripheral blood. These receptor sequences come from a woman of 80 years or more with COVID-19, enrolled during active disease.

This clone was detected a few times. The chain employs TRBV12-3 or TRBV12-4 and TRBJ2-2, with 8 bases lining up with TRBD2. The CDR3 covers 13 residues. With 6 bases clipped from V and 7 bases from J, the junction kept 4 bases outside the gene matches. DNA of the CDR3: TGTGCCAGCAGCCCGCGGGGGGACGGGGAGCTGTTTTTT. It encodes CASSPRGDGELFF.

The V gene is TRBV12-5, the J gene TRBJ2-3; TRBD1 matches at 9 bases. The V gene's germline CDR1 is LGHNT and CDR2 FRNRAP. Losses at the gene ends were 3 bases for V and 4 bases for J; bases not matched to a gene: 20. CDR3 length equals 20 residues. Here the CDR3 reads CASGLVCLIDRGVDPDTQYF. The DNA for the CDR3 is TGTGCTAGTGGTTTAGTCTGCCTTATTGACAGGGGGGTGGATCCAGATACGCAGTATTTT. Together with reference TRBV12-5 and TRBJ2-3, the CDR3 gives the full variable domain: DARVTQTPRHKVTEMGQEVTMRCQPILGHNTVFWYRQTMMQGLELLAYFRNRAPLDDSGMPKDRFSAEMPDATLATLKIQPSEPRDSAVYFCASGLVCLIDRGVDPDTQYFGPGTRLTVL.

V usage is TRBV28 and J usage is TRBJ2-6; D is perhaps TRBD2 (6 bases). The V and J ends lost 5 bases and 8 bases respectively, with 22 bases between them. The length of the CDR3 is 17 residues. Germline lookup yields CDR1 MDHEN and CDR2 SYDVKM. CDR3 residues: CASSRSVGRGPPNVLTF. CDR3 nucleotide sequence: TGTGCCAGCAGTCGAAGCGTTGGGCGGGGCCCCCCCAACGTCCTGACTTTC.

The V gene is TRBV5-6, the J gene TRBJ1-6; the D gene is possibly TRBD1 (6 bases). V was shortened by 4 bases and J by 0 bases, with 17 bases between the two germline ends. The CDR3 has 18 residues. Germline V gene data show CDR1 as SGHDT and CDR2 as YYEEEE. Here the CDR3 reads CASSRSVRGYSYNSPLHF. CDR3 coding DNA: TGTGCCAGCAGCCGTTCGGTCAGGGGTTACTCCTATAATTCACCCCTCCACTTT.

The CDR3 loop reads CASSLNRASGNTIYF. In DNA, the CDR3 is TGTGCCAGCAGTTTGAACAGGGCCTCTGGAAACACCATATATTTT. V is TRBV6-5 and J is TRBJ1-3; D may be TRBD1 (6 bases). V lost 4 bases and J lost 0, with 10 bases in between. Looked up from germline, CDR1 is MNHEY and CDR2 is SVGAGI. The CDR3 consists of 15 residues.

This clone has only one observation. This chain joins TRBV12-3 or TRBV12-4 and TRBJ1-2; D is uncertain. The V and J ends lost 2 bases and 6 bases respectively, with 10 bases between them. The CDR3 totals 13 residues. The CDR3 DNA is TGTGCCAGCAGTTTACAGGAATCTGATGGCTACACCTTC. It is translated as CASSLQESDGYTF.

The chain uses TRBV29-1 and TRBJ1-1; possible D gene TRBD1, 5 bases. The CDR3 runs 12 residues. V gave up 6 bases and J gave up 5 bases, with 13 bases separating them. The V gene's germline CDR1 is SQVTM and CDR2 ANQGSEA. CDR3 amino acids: CSVEIRGTEAFF. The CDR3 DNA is TGCAGCGTGGAGATTCGGGGGACTGAAGCTTTCTTT.

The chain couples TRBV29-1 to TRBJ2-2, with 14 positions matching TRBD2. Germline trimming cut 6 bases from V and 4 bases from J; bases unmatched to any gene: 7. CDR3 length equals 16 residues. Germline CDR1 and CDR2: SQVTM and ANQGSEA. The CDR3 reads CSVRLAGGRITGELFF. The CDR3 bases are TGCAGCGTAAGACTAGCGGGGGGGCGGATCACCGGGGAGCTGTTTTTT.

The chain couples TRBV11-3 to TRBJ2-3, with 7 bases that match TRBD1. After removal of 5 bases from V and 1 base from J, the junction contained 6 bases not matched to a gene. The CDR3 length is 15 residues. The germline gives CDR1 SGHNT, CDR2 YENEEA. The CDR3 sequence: CASSPTGAGTDTQYF. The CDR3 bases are TGTGCCAGCAGCCCAACAGGGGCCGGCACAGATACGCAGTATTTT.

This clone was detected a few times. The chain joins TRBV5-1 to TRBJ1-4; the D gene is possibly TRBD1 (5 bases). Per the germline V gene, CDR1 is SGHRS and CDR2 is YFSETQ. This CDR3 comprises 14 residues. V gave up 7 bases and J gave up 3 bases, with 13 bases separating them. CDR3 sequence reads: CASAEGRANEKLFF. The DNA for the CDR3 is TGCGCCAGCGCGGAGGGGAGGGCTAATGAAAAACTGTTTTTT.

CDR3 DNA: TGTGCCACCAGCAGGACATCCTCTGGGGGGAATGAAAAACTGTTTTTT. This sequence encodes CATSRTSSGGNEKLFF. J is TRBJ1-4 and V is TRBV15; maybe TRBD1 (5 bases). The CDR3 length is 16 residues. The V end lost 3 bases, the J end lost 5 bases, and 16 bases lay between the germline ends. Germline lookup yields CDR1 LNHNV and CDR2 YYDKDF (reference sequence).

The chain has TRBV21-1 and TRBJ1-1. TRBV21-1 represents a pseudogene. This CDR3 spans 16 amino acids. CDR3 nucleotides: TGTGCCAGCAGCACCAAAGGAGGAGAGGGTAACACTGAAGCTTTCTTT. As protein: CASSTKGGEGNTEAFF.

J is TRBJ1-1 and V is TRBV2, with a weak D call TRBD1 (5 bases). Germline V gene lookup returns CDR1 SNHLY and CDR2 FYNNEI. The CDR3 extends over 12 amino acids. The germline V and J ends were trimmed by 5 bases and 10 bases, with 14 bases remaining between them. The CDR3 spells CASSTGVEGAFF. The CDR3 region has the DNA TGTGCCAGCAGTACGGGGGTGGAGGGAGCTTTCTTT. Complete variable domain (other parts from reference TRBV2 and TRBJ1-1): EPEVTQTPSHQVTQMGQEVILRCVPISNHLYFYWYRQILGQKVEFLVSFYNNEISEKSEIFDDQFSVERPDGSNFTLKIRSTKLEDSAMYFCASSTGVEGAFFGQGTRLTVV.

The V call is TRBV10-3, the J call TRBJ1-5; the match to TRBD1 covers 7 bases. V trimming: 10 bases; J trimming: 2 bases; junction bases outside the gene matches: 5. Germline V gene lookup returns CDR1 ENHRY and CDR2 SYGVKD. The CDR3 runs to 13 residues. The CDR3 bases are TGTGCCACCGGGACAGTGGGCAATCAGCCCCAGCATTTT. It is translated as CATGTVGNQPQHF.

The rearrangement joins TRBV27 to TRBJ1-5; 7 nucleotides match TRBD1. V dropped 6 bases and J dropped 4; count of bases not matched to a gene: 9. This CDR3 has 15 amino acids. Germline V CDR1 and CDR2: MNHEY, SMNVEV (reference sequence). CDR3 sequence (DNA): TGTGCCAGCAGCAGCCTGTCAGGGGGTAATCAGCCCCAGCATTTT. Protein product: CASSSLSGGNQPQHF.

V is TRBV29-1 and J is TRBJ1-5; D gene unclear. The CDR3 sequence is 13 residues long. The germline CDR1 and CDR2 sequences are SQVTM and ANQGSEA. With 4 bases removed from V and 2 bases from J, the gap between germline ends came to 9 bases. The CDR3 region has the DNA TGCAGCGTTGGAGAACTAGGCAATCAGCCCCAGCATTTT. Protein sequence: CSVGELGNQPQHF.

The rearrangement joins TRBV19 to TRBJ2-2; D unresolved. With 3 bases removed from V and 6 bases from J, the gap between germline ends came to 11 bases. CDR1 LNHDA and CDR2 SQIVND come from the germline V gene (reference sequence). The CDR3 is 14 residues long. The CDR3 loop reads CASSINKVAGELFF. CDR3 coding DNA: TGTGCCAGTAGTATTAACAAAGTTGCCGGGGAGCTGTTTTTT.

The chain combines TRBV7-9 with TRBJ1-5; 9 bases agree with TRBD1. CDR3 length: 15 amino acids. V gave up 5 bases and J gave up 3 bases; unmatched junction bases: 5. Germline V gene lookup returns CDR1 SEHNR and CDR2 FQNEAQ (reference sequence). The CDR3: CASSADRGNNQPQHF. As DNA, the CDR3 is TGTGCCAGCAGCGCGGACAGGGGCAACAATCAGCCCCAGCATTTT. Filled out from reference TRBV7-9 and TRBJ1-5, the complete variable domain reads DTGVSQNPRHKITKRGQNVTFRCDPISEHNRLYWYRQTLGQGPEFLTYFQNEAQLEKSRLLSDRFSAERPKGSFSTLEIQRTEQGDSAMYLCASSADRGNNQPQHFGDGTRLSIL.

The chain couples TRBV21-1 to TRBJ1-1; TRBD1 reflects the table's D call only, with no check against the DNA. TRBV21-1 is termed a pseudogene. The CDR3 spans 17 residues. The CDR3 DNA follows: TGTGCCAGCAGCATTCCAGGGGGCTCGAGGGTGAACACTGAAGCTTTCTTT. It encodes CASSIPGGSRVNTEAFF.

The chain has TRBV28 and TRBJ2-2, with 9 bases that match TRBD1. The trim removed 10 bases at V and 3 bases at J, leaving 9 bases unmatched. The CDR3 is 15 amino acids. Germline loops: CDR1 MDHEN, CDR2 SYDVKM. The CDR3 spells CAILQGAKDTGELFF. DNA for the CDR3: TGTGCCATCTTACAGGGGGCTAAGGACACCGGGGAGCTGTTTTTT.

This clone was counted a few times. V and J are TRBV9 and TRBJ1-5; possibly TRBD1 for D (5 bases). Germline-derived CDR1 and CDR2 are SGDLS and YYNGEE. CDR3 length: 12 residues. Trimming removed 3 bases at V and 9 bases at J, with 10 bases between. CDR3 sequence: CASSGGVGPQHF. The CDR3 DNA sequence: TGTGCCAGCAGCGGGGGGGTAGGGCCCCAGCATTTT.